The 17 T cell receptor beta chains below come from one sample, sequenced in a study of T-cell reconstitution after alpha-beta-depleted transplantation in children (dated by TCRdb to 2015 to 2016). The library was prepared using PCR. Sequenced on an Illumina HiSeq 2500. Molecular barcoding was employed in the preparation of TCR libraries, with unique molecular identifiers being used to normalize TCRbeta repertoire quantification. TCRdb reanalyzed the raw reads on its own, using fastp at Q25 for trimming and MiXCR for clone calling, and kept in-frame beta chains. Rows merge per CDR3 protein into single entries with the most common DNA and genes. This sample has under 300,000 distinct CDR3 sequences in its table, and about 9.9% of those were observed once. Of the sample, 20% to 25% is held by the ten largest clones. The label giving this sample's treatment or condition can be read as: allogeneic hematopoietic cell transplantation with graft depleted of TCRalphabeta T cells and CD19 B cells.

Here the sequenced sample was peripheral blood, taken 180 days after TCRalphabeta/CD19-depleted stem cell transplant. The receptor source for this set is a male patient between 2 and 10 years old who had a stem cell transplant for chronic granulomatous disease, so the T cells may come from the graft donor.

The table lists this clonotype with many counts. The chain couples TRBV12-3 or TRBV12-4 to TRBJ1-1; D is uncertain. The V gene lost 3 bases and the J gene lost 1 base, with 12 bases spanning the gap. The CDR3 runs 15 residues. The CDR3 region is CASSFVFAANTEAFF. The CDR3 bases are TGTGCCAGCAGTTTCGTGTTCGCGGCGAACACTGAAGCTTTCTTT.

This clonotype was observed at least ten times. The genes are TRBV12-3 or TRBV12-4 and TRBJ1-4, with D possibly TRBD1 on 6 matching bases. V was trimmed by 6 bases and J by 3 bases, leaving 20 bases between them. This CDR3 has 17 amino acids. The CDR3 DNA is TGTGCCAGCAGCCCCGATATTAACAGGGCCGCTAATGAAAAACTGTTTTTT. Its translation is CASSPDINRAANEKLFF.

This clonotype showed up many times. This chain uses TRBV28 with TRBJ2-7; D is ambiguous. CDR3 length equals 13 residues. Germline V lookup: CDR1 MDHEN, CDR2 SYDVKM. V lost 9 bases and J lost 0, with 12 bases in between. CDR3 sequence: CASQSRSSYEQYF. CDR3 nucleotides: TGTGCCAGTCAAAGCCGGAGCTCCTACGAGCAGTACTTC.

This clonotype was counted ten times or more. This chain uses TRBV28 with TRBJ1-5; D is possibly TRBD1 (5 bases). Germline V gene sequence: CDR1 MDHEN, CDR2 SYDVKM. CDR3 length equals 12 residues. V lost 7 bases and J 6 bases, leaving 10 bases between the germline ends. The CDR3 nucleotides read TGTGCCAGCACATCGGGGGTTCAGCCCCAGCATTTT. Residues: CASTSGVQPQHF.

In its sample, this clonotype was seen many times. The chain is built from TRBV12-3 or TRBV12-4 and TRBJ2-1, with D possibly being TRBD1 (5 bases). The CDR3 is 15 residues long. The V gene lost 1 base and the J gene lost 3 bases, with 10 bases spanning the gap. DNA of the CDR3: TGTGCCAGCAGTTTAGACAGGAGCTTCTACAATGAGCAGTTCTTC. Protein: CASSLDRSFYNEQFF.

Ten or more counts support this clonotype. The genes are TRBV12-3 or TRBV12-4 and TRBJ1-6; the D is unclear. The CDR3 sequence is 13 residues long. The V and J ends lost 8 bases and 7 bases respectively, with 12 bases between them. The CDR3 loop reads CASAVVRNSPLHF. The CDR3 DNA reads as TGTGCCAGCGCAGTCGTAAGGAATTCACCCCTCCACTTT.

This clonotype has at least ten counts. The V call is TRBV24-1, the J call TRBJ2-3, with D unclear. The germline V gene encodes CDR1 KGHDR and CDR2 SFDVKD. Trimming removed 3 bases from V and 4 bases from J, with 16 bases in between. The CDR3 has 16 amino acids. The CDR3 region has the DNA TGTGCCACCAGTGATCCATCAGTACCTCATGCAGATACGCAGTATTTT. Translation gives CATSDPSVPHADTQYF.

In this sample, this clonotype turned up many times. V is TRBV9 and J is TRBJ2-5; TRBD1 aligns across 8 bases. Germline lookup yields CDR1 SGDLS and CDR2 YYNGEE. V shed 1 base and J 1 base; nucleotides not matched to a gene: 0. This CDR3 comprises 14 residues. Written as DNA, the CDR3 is TGTGCCAGCAGCGTACAGGGGGCCCAAGAGACCCAGTACTTC. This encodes CASSVQGAQETQYF.

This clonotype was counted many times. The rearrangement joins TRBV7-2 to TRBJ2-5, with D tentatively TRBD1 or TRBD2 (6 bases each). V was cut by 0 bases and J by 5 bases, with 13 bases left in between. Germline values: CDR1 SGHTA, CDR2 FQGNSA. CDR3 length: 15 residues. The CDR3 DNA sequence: TGTGCCAGCAGCTTAGCGTTGCAGGGGAGGGAGACCCAGTACTTC. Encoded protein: CASSLALQGRETQYF. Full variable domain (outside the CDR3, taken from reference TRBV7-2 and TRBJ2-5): GAGVSQSPSNKVTEKGKDVELRCDPISGHTALYWYRQSLGQGLEFLIYFQGNSAPDKSGLPSDRFSAERTGGSVSTLTIQRTQQEDSAVYLCASSLALQGRETQYFGPGTRLLVL.

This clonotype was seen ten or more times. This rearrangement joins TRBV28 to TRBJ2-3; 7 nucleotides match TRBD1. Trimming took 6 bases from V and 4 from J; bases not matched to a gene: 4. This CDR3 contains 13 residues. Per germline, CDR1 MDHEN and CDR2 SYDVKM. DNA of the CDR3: TGTGCCAGCAGAGAGGGGGCCGCAGATACGCAGTATTTT. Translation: CASREGAADTQYF.

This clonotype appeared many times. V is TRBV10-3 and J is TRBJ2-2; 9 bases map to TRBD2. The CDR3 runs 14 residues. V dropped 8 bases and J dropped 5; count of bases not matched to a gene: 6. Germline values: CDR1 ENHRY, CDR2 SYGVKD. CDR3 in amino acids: CAIGAGGGTGELFF. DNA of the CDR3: TGTGCCATCGGAGCGGGAGGTGGGACCGGGGAGCTGTTTTTT.

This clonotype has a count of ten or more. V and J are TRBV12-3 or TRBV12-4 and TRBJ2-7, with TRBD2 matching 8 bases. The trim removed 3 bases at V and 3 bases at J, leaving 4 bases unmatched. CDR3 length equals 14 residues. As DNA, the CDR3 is TGTGCCAGCAGTTTCGGGGGGGCCCACTACGAGCAGTACTTC. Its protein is CASSFGGAHYEQYF.

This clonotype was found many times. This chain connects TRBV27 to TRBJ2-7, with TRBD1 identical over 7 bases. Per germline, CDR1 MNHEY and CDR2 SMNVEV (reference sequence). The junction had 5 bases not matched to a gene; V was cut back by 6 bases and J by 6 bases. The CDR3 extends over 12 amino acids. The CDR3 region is CASSPTGFEQYF. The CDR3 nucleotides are TGTGCCAGCAGCCCGACAGGGTTCGAGCAGTACTTC.

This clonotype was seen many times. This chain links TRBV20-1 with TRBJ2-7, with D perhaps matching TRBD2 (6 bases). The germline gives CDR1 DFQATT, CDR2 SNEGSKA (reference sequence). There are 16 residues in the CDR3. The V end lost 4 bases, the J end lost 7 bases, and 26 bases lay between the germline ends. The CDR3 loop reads CSAINRWGLRSWEQYF. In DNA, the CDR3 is TGCAGTGCTATAAACCGGTGGGGACTCCGGTCTTGGGAGCAGTACTTC.

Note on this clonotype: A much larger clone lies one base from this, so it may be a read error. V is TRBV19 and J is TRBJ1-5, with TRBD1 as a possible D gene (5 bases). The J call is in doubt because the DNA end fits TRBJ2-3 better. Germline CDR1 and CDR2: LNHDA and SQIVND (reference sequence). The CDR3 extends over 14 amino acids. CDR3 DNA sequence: TGTGCCAGTAGTATAAGACAGTACAATCAGCCCCAGTATTTT. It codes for CASSIRQYNQPQYF.

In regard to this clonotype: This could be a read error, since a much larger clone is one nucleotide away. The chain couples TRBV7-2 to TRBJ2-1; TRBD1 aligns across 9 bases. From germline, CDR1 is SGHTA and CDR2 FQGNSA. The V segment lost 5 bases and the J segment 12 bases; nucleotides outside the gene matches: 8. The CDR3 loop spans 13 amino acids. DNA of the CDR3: TGTGCCAGCAGCCGACAGGGGGGAGATGCGCAGTTCTTC. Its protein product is CASSRQGGDAQFF.

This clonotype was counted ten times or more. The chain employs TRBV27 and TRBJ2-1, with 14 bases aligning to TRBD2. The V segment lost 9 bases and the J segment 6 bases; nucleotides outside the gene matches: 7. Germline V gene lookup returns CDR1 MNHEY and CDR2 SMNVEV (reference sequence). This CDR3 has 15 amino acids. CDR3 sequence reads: CASARGTSGSNEQFF. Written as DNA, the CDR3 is TGTGCCAGTGCCAGAGGGACTAGCGGGAGCAATGAGCAGTTCTTC.